The next 14 T cell receptor beta chains were all read from a single sample in a study of T cell repertoires in cytomegalovirus infection. One entry per CDR3 protein, called by TCRdb with MiXCR from the reads. Seen here are hundreds of thousands of distinct CDR3 sequences, about 24% observed once, and the top ten hold 6.5% to 10%. The specimen sequenced was CD8+ T cells from PBMCs. The origin of the receptors is a human donor in good health (CMV status not recorded). Some clones in this sample may be carry-over from other donors' samples.

The V gene is TRBV2, the J gene TRBJ2-1; TRBD1 agrees at 10 bases. CDR3 size: 15 residues. Germline CDR1 SNHLY, CDR2 FYNNEI. Trimming removed 4 bases from V and 7 bases from J; junction bases left unmatched: 7. The CDR3 protein is CASSVGTGVRNEQFF. In nucleotides, the CDR3 is TGTGCCAGCAGTGTGGGGACAGGGGTTCGGAATGAGCAGTTCTTC. The whole variable domain, remainder taken from reference TRBV2 and TRBJ2-1, is EPEVTQTPSHQVTQMGQEVILRCVPISNHLYFYWYRQILGQKVEFLVSFYNNEISEKSEIFDDQFSVERPDGSNFTLKIRSTKLEDSAMYFCASSVGTGVRNEQFFGPGTRLTVL.

The chain has TRBV28 and TRBJ2-1; D unclear. Germline CDR1 reads MDHEN; CDR2 reads SYDVKM. The ends were cut back, 2 bases at V and 1 base at J, with 9 bases in the middle. The CDR3 sequence is 15 residues long. The CDR3 loop is CASSLDGISYNEQFF. Written as DNA, the CDR3 is TGTGCCAGCAGTTTAGACGGAATATCCTACAATGAGCAGTTCTTC.

The chain recombines TRBV20-1 with TRBJ2-1, with 12 positions matching TRBD2. Per germline, CDR1 DFQATT and CDR2 SNEGSKA (reference sequence). The CDR3 contains 16 residues. J lost 3 bases, V lost 1 base, and 4 bases had no gene match. CDR3 in DNA: TGCAGTGCTAGAGTTCCGGGACTAGCGGGCTACAATGAGCAGTTCTTC. It yields the protein CSARVPGLAGYNEQFF.

J is TRBJ1-6 and V is TRBV20-1; the match to TRBD1 covers 7 bases. The trim removed 6 bases at V and 9 bases at J, leaving 11 bases unmatched. This CDR3 region has 14 residues. Germline CDR1 DFQATT, CDR2 SNEGSKA (reference sequence). CDR3 residues: CSAPSQGEVSPLHF. The DNA for the CDR3 is TGCAGTGCCCCCTCGCAGGGGGAAGTTTCACCCCTCCACTTT.

This CDR3 is CASSRVGRVFQPQHF. For the CDR3, the DNA is TGTGCCAGCAGCCGCGTGGGCAGGGTTTTTCAGCCCCAGCATTTT. The chain couples TRBV27 to TRBJ1-5; weak D call: TRBD1 (5 bases). Germline V gene data show CDR1 as MNHEY and CDR2 as SMNVEV (reference sequence). There are 15 residues in the CDR3. V was pared by 6 bases and J by 6 bases, with 18 bases between.

This clonotype was observed at least ten times. The CDR3 DNA is TGTGCCAGCAGCCCACGGGGTCCGAGCACAGATACGCAGTATTTT. The encoded protein is CASSPRGPSTDTQYF. The genes are TRBV7-8 and TRBJ2-3, with a tentative D call TRBD2 (5 bases). CDR1 and CDR2 (germline): SGHVS, FQNEAQ. The CDR3 totals 15 residues. The V end was cut by 5 bases, the J end by 0 bases, with 12 bases between.

This clonotype was seen many times. The genes are TRBV7-9 and TRBJ2-1; 7 bases are shared with TRBD2. The CDR3 spans 19 residues. V lost 5 bases, J lost 0 bases, and 16 bases stayed unmatched. Germline V lookup: CDR1 SEHNR, CDR2 FQNEAQ (reference sequence). In nucleotides, the CDR3 is TGTGCCAGCAGCATCATGGGGGGGACGGGACTCCGCTCCTACAATGAGCAGTTCTTC. Residues: CASSIMGGTGLRSYNEQFF. The full variable domain, its missing parts supplied by reference TRBV7-9 and TRBJ2-1, is DTGVSQNPRHKITKRGQNVTFRCDPISEHNRLYWYRQTLGQGPEFLTYFQNEAQLEKSRLLSDRFSAERPKGSFSTLEIQRTEQGDSAMYLCASSIMGGTGLRSYNEQFFGPGTRLTVL.

This clonotype was found many times. The chain links TRBV7-8 to TRBJ2-1, with a possible D match to TRBD2 (5 bases). The CDR3 runs to 13 residues. Trimming took off 2 bases at V and 7 bases at J, with 9 bases between the two ends. CDR1 is SGHVS and CDR2 is FQNEAQ in the germline V gene. This chain's CDR3 is CASSLSPGNEQFF. As DNA, the CDR3 is TGTGCCAGCAGCTTAAGCCCGGGGAATGAGCAGTTCTTC.

The chain is built from TRBV28 and TRBJ2-3; perhaps TRBD1 as D (5 bases). This CDR3 is 16 amino acids long. Germline CDR1 reads MDHEN; CDR2 reads SYDVKM. Deletions cut 6 bases from V and 3 bases from J, with 19 bases between. CDR3: CASRIGPGLGTDTQYF. The CDR3 DNA reads TGTGCCAGCAGAATAGGGCCAGGGCTTGGGACAGATACGCAGTATTTT.

This clonotype was found many times. The chain carries TRBV6-6 and TRBJ1-2; D uncertain. Per germline, CDR1 MNHNY and CDR2 SVGAGI (reference sequence). CDR3 length: 11 amino acids. The V gene lost 8 bases and the J gene lost 8 bases, with 12 bases spanning the gap. CDR3 amino acids: CASEGGGGYTF. The CDR3 nucleotides read TGTGCCAGCGAGGGAGGAGGCGGCTACACCTTC.

The rearrangement joins TRBV19 to TRBJ1-6; unclear D gene. The CDR3 sequence is 13 residues long. The V end lost 11 bases, the J end lost 3 bases, and 11 bases lay between the germline ends. CDR1 is LNHDA and CDR2 is SQIVND in the germline V gene (reference sequence). CDR3 DNA: TGTGCCGCAGCGGGAGTCTATAATTCACCCCTCCACTTT. As protein: CAAAGVYNSPLHF.

In this sample, this clonotype turned up many times. The rearrangement joins TRBV7-6 to TRBJ1-1; weak D call: TRBD1 (6 bases). Trimming left V 6 bases short and J 2 bases short, with 13 bases between. This CDR3 has 14 residues. Germline lookup yields CDR1 SGHVS and CDR2 FNYEAQ. The CDR3 DNA follows: TGTGCCAGCAGGAGGGGAGGGGGAAACACTGAAGCTTTCTTT. Residues: CASRRGGGNTEAFF.

V usage is TRBV28 and J usage is TRBJ1-2; tentative D call: TRBD1 (6 bases). The V gene's germline CDR1 is MDHEN and CDR2 SYDVKM. The CDR3 extends over 13 amino acids. Trimming took 5 bases from V and 8 from J, leaving 15 bases between them. The CDR3 reads CASSGGQTTGYTF. The CDR3 bases are TGTGCCAGCAGTGGAGGACAGACGACCGGCTACACCTTC.

The table lists this clonotype with a few counts. The chain joins TRBV12-3 or TRBV12-4 to TRBJ1-1; weak D call: TRBD1 (5 bases). V dropped 3 bases and J dropped 1 base, with 9 bases sitting between them. The CDR3 covers 14 residues. CDR3 nucleotide sequence: TGTGCCAGCAGTTTCTCAGGGCCGAACACTGAAGCTTTCTTT. Encoded protein: CASSFSGPNTEAFF.